These 15 T cell receptor beta chains were all obtained from the same sample, sequenced in a study of metastatic and nonmetastatic thyroid tumors. Using MiXCR, TCRdb reanalyzed the PCR reads. Found here are about 4,000 clones, 30% to 35% of them singletons; the top ten hold around 30%. Not a single patient had been given any form of treatment at any point before undergoing thyroid surgery. Sequences were obtained from adjacent normal tissue. Receptors were obtained from a female donor with papillary thyroid cancer or a benign thyroid nodule (not recorded which). Some clones in this sample may be carry-over from other donors' samples.

As regards this clone: The junction shows a germline mismatch at one end, possibly a read error. The chain couples TRBV2 to TRBJ2-5; possible D gene TRBD1, 5 bases. The CDR3 has 15 amino acids. The V gene's germline CDR1 is SNHLY and CDR2 FYNNEI. For the CDR3, the DNA is TGTTCCAGCTGCACGGACAAGGGCCCCTGGGTGACCCAGTACTTC. It yields the protein CSSCTDKGPWVTQYF.

In its sample, this clone ranks as medium-sized (0.01 to 0.1%). This chain uses TRBV20-1 with TRBJ2-7; unclear D gene. This CDR3 comprises 12 residues. CDR1 and CDR2 (germline): DFQATT, SNEGSKA (reference sequence). V was pared by 4 bases and J by 2 bases, with 9 bases between. The CDR3 DNA follows: TGCAGTGCTAAACAGAAAGCCTACGAGCAGTACTTC. Translating it yields CSAKQKAYEQYF.

The chain recombines TRBV20-1 with TRBJ2-7; D uncertain. The length of the CDR3 is 13 residues. The V end was cut by 3 bases, the J end by 5 bases, with 14 bases between. Germline CDR1 DFQATT, CDR2 SNEGSKA (reference sequence). CDR3 sequence: CSASYVGLDEQYF. The CDR3 DNA is TGCAGTGCTAGTTACGTAGGGTTAGACGAGCAGTACTTC.

By frequency in the sample, this clone is large. The V gene is TRBV13, the J gene TRBJ1-1; D is ambiguous. V gave up 5 bases and J gave up 1 base, with 8 bases separating them. The CDR3 has 13 residues. Germline V gene lookup returns CDR1 PRHDT and CDR2 FYEKMQ (reference sequence). The CDR3 coding sequence is TGTGCCAGCAGCCCCGAAGAGAACACTGAAGCTTTCTTT. Protein: CASSPEENTEAFF.

By share of the sample, this clone is large. The chain employs TRBV6-1 and TRBJ2-1; TRBD2 aligns across 10 bases. The V segment lost 5 bases and the J segment 4 bases; nucleotides outside the gene matches: 8. The CDR3 has 16 amino acids. Germline CDR1 and CDR2: MNHNS and SASEGT. In DNA form, the CDR3 reads TGTGCCAGCAGTATTCCGGGACTAGCGAGATACAATGAGCAGTTCTTC. It yields the protein CASSIPGLARYNEQFF.

This clone has more than one count but fewer than ten. This chain connects TRBV2 to TRBJ2-3, with 12 bases fitting TRBD2. This CDR3 is 14 amino acids long. V trimming: 10 bases; J trimming: 2 bases; junction bases outside the gene matches: 4. From germline, CDR1 is SNHLY and CDR2 FYNNEI. CDR3 in amino acids: CATTSGGHTDTQYF. In DNA form, the CDR3 reads TGTGCCACCACTAGCGGGGGGCACACAGATACGCAGTATTTT.

This clone was seen a handful of times. V and J are TRBV2 and TRBJ1-2; 7 nucleotides line up with TRBD1. The length of the CDR3 is 15 residues. Germline values: CDR1 SNHLY, CDR2 FYNNEI. V gave up 5 bases and J gave up 0 bases; unmatched junction bases: 6. The CDR3 DNA follows: TGTGCCAGCAGTCTAAACAGGGGAGCTAACTATGGCTACACCTTC. Its protein is CASSLNRGANYGYTF.

Regarding this clone: One junction end does not reproduce the germline sequence, and a read error may be involved. The chain combines TRBV20-1 with TRBJ2-7; D might be TRBD2 (7 bases). The CDR3 runs to 18 residues. The germline V gene encodes CDR1 DFQATT and CDR2 SNEGSKA (reference sequence). The CDR3 spells CSARGTEGGGGSSCEQYF. For the CDR3, the DNA is TGCAGTGCTAGAGGGACAGAGGGTGGCGGGGGTTCCTCCTGCGAGCAGTACTTC.

By frequency in the sample, this clone is medium-sized (0.01 to 0.1%). The CDR3 region has the DNA TGTGCCAGCAGCCAGAGCAGGGGGAACGAGCAGTACTTC. Its translation is CASSQSRGNEQYF. This chain uses TRBV3-1 with TRBJ2-7; 7 nucleotides match TRBD1. This CDR3 has 13 amino acids. Germline trimming cut 3 bases from V and 5 bases from J; bases unmatched to any gene: 4. Germline V CDR1 and CDR2: LGHDT, YNNKEL (reference sequence).

The rearrangement links TRBV5-1 to TRBJ2-7; TRBD1 aligns across 9 bases. The CDR3 extends over 16 amino acids. Losses at the gene ends were 1 base for V and 6 bases for J; bases not matched to a gene: 11. Per germline, CDR1 SGHRS and CDR2 YFSETQ. The CDR3 sequence: CASSLIQGAGEGEQYF. The DNA for the CDR3 is TGCGCCAGCAGCTTGATACAGGGGGCGGGAGAAGGCGAGCAGTACTTC.

The V gene is TRBV3-1, the J gene TRBJ2-7, with a weak D call TRBD2 (5 bases). This CDR3 is 15 amino acids long. CDR1 and CDR2 from the germline V gene are LGHDT and YNNKEL (reference sequence). The V gene lost 4 bases and the J gene lost 0 bases, with 13 bases spanning the gap. For the CDR3, the DNA is TGTGCCAGCAGCCTCCGTTCTGGGAGCTCCTACGAGCAGTACTTC. Protein product: CASSLRSGSSYEQYF.

This clone is deemed large (0.1 to 1%). The chain recombines TRBV6-1 with TRBJ1-4; maybe TRBD1 (6 bases). V dropped 7 bases and J dropped 4 bases, with 13 bases sitting between them. In germline, CDR1 is MNHNS, CDR2 SASEGT. The CDR3 consists of 14 residues. CDR3 region: CASMGGGFNEKLFF. DNA for the CDR3: TGTGCCAGCATGGGAGGGGGATTTAATGAAAAACTGTTTTTT.

This clone has a handful of counts. This sequence joins TRBV4-1 and TRBJ2-7; TRBD1 might be the D (7 bases). V was shortened by 4 bases and J by 1 base, with 14 bases between the two germline ends. CDR1 is MGHRA, CDR2 YSYEKL, per germline. The CDR3 length is 15 residues. The CDR3 loop is CASSRGTDTSYEQYF. CDR3 in DNA: TGCGCCAGCAGCCGCGGGACAGATACTTCCTACGAGCAGTACTTC.

This rearrangement joins TRBV7-8 to TRBJ2-2; the D gene could be TRBD1 or TRBD2 (5 bases each). Germline CDR1 is SGHVS and CDR2 is FQNEAQ. V was shortened by 3 bases and J by 0 bases, with 14 bases between the two germline ends. This CDR3 has 17 residues. The CDR3 reads CASSFPTGTSNTGELFF. The CDR3 DNA is TGTGCCAGCAGCTTCCCCACCGGGACCTCGAACACCGGGGAGCTGTTTTTT.

The J gene is TRBJ1-5, the V gene TRBV19, with D perhaps TRBD1 (5 bases). The germline CDR1 and CDR2 sequences are LNHDA and SQIVND (reference sequence). V dropped 1 base and J dropped 6 bases, with 13 bases sitting between them. This CDR3 is built from 15 residues. The CDR3 loop reads CASSIVAAGPQPQHF. CDR3 coding DNA: TGTGCCAGTAGTATAGTGGCAGCGGGACCTCAGCCCCAGCATTTT. Full variable domain (outside the CDR3, taken from reference TRBV19 and TRBJ1-5): DGGITQSPKYLFRKEGQNVTLSCEQNLNHDAMYWYRQDPGQGLRLIYYSQIVNDFQKGDIAEGYSVSREKKESFPLTVTSAQKNPTAFYLCASSIVAAGPQPQHFGDGTRLSIL.